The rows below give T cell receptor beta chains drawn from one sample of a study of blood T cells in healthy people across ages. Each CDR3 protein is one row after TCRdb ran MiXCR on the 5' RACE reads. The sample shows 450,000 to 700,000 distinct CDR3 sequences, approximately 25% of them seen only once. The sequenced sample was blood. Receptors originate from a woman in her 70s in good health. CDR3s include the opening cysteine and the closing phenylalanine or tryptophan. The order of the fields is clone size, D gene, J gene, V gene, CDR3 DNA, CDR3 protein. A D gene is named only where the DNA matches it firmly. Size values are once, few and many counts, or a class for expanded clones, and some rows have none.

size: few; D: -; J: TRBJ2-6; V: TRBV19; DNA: TGTGCCGCCGGGCAGCTAAGCTCTGGGGCCAACGTCCTGACTTTC; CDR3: CAAGQLSSGANVLTF
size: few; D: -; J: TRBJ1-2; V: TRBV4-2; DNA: TGTGCCAGCAGCCAAGATCATAGGGCTAACTATGGCTACACCTTC; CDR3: CASSQDHRANYGYTF
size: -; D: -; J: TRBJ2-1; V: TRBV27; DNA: TGTGCCAGCAGCCCCGGGACTTTTTCTTACAATGAGCAGTTCTTC; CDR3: CASSPGTFSYNEQFF
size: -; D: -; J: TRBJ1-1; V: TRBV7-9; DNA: TGTGCCAGCAGCTTCCCAGACTTGAACACTGAAGCTTTCTTT; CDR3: CASSFPDLNTEAFF
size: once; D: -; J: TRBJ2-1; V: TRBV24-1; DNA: TGTGCCACCAGTGGCACCTCCGGACAGACGACACAAACATACAATGAGCAGTTCTTC; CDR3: CATSGTSGQTTQTYNEQFF
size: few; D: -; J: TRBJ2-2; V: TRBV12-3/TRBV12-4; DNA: TGTGCCAGCAAGGGACCCAACATCGGGGAGCTGTTTTTT; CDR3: CASKGPNIGELFF
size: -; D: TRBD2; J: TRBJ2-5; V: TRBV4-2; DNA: TGTGCCAGCAGCCAAGATTGGTCTAGCGGGGGGGCGGGAGAGACCCAGTACTTC; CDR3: CASSQDWSSGGAGETQYF
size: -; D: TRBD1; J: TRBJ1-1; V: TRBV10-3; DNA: TGTGCCATCGGGGACAGGGGGCGAACTACCAACACTGAAGCTTTCTTT; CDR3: CAIGDRGRTTNTEAFF
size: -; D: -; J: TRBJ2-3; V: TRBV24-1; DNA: TGTGCCACCAGTGGCGTTACTAGTGGGGGGACAGATACGCAGTACTTT; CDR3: CATSGVTSGGTDTQYF
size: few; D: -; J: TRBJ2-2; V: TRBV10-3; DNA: TGTGCCATCAGCCCTTATAGTCGTGCCGGGGAGCTGTTTTTT; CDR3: CAISPYSRAGELFF
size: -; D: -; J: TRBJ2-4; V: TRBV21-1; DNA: TGTGCCAGCTCTACCGCTTACAGGGTCGCTCGGTCTAGGGACTTAACGCTACAGTACTTC; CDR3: CASSTAYRVARSRDLTLQYF
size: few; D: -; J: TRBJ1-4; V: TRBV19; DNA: TGTGCCAGTAGGCCTCGGACAGCAACTAATGAAAAACTGTTTTTT; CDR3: CASRPRTATNEKLFF
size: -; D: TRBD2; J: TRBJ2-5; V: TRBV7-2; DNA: TGTGCCAGCAGCCGAACACCTAGCGGGGGGTACCAAGAGACCCAGTACTTC; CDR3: CASSRTPSGGYQETQYF
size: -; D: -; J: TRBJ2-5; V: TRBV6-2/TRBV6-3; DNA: TGTGCCAGCAGTCATAGGGAGACCCAGTACTTC; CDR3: CASSHRETQYF
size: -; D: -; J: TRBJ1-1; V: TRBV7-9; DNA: TGTGCCAGCACCTTAGAATGGATGAACACTGAAGCTTTCTTT; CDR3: CASTLEWMNTEAFF
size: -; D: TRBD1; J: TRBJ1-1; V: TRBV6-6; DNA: TGTGCCACCACCCGGACAGGCGGGAACACTGAACCTTTCTTT; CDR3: CATTRTGGNTEPFF
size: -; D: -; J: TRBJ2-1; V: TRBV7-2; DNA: TGTGCCAGCAGCCCCTCTTTAGACGACAATGAGCAGTTCTTC; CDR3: CASSPSLDDNEQFF
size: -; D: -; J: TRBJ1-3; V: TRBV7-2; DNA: TGTGCCAGCAGCTTAGACAGAAACACCATATATTTT; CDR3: CASSLDRNTIYF
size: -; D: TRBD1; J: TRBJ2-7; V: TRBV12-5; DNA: TGTGCTAGTGGGGACAGGGAAAAGCAGTACTTC; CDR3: CASGDREKQYF
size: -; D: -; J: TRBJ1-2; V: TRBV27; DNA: TGTGCCAGCAGTTTACTAGCGGGGGGCCTCTACACCTTC; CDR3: CASSLLAGGLYTF
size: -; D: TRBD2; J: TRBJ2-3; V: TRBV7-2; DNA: TGTGCCAGCACCACTAGCGGGACTAGAGATACGCAGTATTTT; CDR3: CASTTSGTRDTQYF
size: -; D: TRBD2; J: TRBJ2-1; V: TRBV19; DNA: TGTGCCAGTAGTCTAGCGGGCATATACAATGAGCAGTTCTTC; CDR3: CASSLAGIYNEQFF
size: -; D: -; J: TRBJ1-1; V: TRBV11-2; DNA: TGTGCCAGCAGCTTAGGGGGATCAACGAACACTGAAGCTTTCTTT; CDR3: CASSLGGSTNTEAFF
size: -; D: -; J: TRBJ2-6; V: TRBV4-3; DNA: TGCGCCAGCAGTCTATCTTATACCTCTGGGGCCAACGTCCTGACTTTC; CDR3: CASSLSYTSGANVLTF
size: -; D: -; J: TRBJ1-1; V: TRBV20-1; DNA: TGCAGTGCTAGAGATCTTGTGACTGAAGCTTTCTTT; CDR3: CSARDLVTEAFF
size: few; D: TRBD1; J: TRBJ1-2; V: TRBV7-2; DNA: TGTGCCAGCAGCTCTCAGGGGGATGGCTACACCTTC; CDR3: CASSSQGDGYTF
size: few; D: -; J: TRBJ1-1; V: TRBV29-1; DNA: TGCAGCGTTGAACAAGGGGAGAACACTGAAGCTTTCTTT; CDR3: CSVEQGENTEAFF
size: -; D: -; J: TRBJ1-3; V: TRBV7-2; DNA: TGTGCCAGCAGCCCCCATGGGGGCAGAAACACCATATATTTT; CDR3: CASSPHGGRNTIYF
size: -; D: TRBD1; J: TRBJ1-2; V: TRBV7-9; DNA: TGTGCCAGCGGGACAGTCGCATATGGTGGCTACACCTTC; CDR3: CASGTVAYGGYTF
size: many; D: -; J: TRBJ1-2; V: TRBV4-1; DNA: TGCGCCAGCAGCCAAGATTTTGGGGCTAACTATGGCTACACCTTC; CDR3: CASSQDFGANYGYTF
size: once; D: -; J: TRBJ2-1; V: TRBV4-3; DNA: TGCGCCAGCAGCCAAGATCGATATTTTAATGAGCAGTTCTTC; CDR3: CASSQDRYFNEQFF
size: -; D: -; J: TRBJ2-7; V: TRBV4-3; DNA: TGCGCCAGCAGCCAAGAGACTGCCTACGAGCAGTACTTC; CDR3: CASSQETAYEQYF
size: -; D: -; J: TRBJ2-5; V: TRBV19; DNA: TGTGCCAGTAAAGCCAGGGGTGGTCAAGAGACCCAGTACTTC; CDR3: CASKARGGQETQYF
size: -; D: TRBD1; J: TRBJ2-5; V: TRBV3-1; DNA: TGTGCCAGCAGCCAAGGGACAGGGGGCTTGAGAGAGTTCTTC; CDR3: CASSQGTGGLREFF
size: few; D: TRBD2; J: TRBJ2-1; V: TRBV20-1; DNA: TGCAGTGCCGGGCGGGGGGGAAAGGAGCAGTTCTTC; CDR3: CSAGRGGKEQFF
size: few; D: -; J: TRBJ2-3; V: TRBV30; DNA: TGTGCCTGGGTGACAGATACGCAGTATTTT; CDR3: CAWVTDTQYF
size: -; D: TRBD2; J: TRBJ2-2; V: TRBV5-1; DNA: TGCGCCAGCAGCGTGATAGCGGGGTTGACAACCGGGGAGCTGTTTTTT; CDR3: CASSVIAGLTTGELFF
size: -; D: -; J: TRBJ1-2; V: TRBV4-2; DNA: TGTGCCAGCAGCCTTCAGGCGTATGGCTACACCTTC; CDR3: CASSLQAYGYTF
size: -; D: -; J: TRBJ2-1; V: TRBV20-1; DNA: TGCAGTGCTAGAAGGGCAGGGAGCTCCTACAATGAGCAGTTCTTC; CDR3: CSARRAGSSYNEQFF
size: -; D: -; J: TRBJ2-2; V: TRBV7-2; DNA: TGTGCCAGCAGGGAAGGACTTACCGGGGAGCTGTTTTTT; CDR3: CASREGLTGELFF
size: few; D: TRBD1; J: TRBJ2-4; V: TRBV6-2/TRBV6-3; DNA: TGTGCCAGCAGTACCGCAGGGGGACGGGGAAACATTCAGTACTTC; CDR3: CASSTAGGRGNIQYF
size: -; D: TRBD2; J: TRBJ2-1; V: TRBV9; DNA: TGTGCCAGCAGCGCGGAAGTAGCGGGGGGGCGCAATGAGCAGTTCTTC; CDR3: CASSAEVAGGRNEQFF
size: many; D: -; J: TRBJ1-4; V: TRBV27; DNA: TGTGCCAGCAGTTTGACAAGGCCTAATGAAAAACTGTTTTTT; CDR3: CASSLTRPNEKLFF
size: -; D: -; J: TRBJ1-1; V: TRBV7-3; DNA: TGTGCCAGCAGCTTATGGGGGGGCTCAAGCACTGAAGCTTTCTTT; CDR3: CASSLWGGSSTEAFF
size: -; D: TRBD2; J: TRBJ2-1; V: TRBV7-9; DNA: TGTGCCAGCACCATATTGGGGGCGGGGGGCTACAATGAGCAGTTCTTC; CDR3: CASTILGAGGYNEQFF
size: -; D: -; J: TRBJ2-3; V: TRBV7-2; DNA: TGTGCCAGCAGCTTTGACAGGACAGATACGCGGTATTTT; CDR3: CASSFDRTDTRYF
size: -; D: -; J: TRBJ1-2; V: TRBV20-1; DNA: TGCAGTGCTAGAGATGCAGCCGTCAACGGTGGCTACACCTTC; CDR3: CSARDAAVNGGYTF
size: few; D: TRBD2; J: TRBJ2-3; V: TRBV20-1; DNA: TGCAGTGCTAGCGGGGGGGCGGGAGATACGCAGTATTTT; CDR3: CSASGGAGDTQYF
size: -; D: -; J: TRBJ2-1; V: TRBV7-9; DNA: TGTGCCAGCAGCTTAGATAGTCACGAGCAGTTCTTC; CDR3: CASSLDSHEQFF
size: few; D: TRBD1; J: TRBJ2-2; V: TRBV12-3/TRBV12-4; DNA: TGTGCCAGCAGTTTCTGGGACAGAGCCGGGGAGCTGTTTTTT; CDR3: CASSFWDRAGELFF
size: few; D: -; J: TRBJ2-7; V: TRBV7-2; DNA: TGTGCCGGCAGCTTAGTCCCCGGCGCCGCCGAGCAGTACTTC; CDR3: CAGSLVPGAAEQYF
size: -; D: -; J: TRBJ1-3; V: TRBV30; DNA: TGTGCCTGGAGTGTAAGGTCTGGACGGGGCCCCGAGGTGGACACCATATATTTT; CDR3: CAWSVRSGRGPEVDTIYF
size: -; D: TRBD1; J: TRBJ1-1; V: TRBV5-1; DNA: TGCGCCAGCAGCTTCTACGACAGGGGAGAGACTGAAGCTTTCTTT; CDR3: CASSFYDRGETEAFF
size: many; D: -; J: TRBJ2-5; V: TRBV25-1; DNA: TGTGCCAGCAGTGAGATCAGGGACCAAGAGACCCAGTACTTC; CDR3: CASSEIRDQETQYF
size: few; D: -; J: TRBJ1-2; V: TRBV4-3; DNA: TGCGCCAGCGGCCAAGATCCAGGGGTTTCCTATGGCTACACCTTC; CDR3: CASGQDPGVSYGYTF
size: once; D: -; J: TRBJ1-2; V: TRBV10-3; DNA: TGTGCCATCGGTGCAGACTATGGCTACACCTTC; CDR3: CAIGADYGYTF
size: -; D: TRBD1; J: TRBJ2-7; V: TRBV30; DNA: TGTGCCTGGTCCTTTAGGGGACAGGGGCCCTACGAGCAGTACTTC; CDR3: CAWSFRGQGPYEQYF